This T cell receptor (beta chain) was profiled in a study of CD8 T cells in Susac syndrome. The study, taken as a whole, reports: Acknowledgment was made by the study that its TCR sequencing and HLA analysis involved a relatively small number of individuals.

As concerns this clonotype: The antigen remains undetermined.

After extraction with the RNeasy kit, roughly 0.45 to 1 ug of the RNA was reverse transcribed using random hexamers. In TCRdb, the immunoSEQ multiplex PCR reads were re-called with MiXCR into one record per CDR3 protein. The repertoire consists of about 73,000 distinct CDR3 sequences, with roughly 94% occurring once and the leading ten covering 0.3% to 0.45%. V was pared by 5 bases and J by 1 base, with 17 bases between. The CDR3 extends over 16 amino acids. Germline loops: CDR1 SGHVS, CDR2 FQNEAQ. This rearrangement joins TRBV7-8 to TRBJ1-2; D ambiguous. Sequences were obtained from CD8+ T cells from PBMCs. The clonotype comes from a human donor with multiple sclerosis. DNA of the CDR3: TGTGCCAGCAGCCCCCGAGAGCAGGCAGTTAACTATGGCTACACCTTC. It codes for CASSPREQAVNYGYTF.